A selection of T cell receptor beta chains follows, all from one sample in a study of siplizumab effects on memory and regulatory T cells. Repertoires were generated with immunoSEQ multiplex PCR, while TCRdb's copy carries only in-frame clones and drops some. The table lists 110,000 or so clones, approximately 94% of them singletons, with 0.32% in the top ten. Sequencing was carried out using CD4+ T cells sorted from blood. These receptors were collected from a human donor in good health. CDR3s include the opening cysteine and the closing phenylalanine or tryptophan. D genes are given only for firm matches. Not all rows give a size; the values are once, few, many and, for expanded clones, a class.

v_call	j_call	cdr3_length	clone_size	d_call	cdr3_aa	cdr3_nt
TRBV7-2	TRBJ2-2	16	NA	NA	CASSSTGVRNTGELFF	TGTGCCAGCAGCTCCACGGGGGTCCGGAACACCGGGGAGCTGTTTTTT
TRBV9	TRBJ2-2	15	NA	TRBD1	CASSKQGAYTGELFF	TGTGCCAGCAGTAAACAGGGGGCTTACACCGGGGAGCTGTTTTTT
TRBV7-6	TRBJ2-3	15	NA	TRBD2	CASTTSGGAGDTQYF	TGTGCCAGCACCACTAGCGGGGGGGCAGGAGATACGCAGTATTTT
TRBV4-1	TRBJ2-1	17	NA	TRBD2	CASSRGYSGGLYNEQFF	TGCGCCAGCAGCCGGGGGTATTCGGGAGGGCTCTACAATGAGCAGTTCTTC
TRBV5-1	TRBJ1-2	16	NA	NA	CASSPGGVGRGYGYTF	TGCGCCAGCAGCCCGGGAGGGGTGGGCCGGGGCTATGGCTACACCTTC
TRBV5-1	TRBJ1-4	14	few	NA	CASSFRSEDEKLFF	TGCGCCAGCAGCTTTAGATCGGAGGATGAAAAACTGTTTTTT
TRBV11-3	TRBJ1-3	13	NA	NA	CASSFGPGNTIYF	TGTGCCAGCAGCTTCGGTCCCGGAAACACCATATATTTT
TRBV30	TRBJ1-1	13	NA	TRBD1	CAWGTGLFTEAFF	TGTGCCTGGGGGACAGGCCTTTTCACTGAAGCTTTCTTT
TRBV5-1	TRBJ2-3	15	NA	TRBD2	CASSLAGTITDTQYF	TGCGCCAGTTCGCTAGCGGGAACCATCACAGATACGCAGTATTTT
TRBV11-1	TRBJ1-1	14	NA	NA	CASSLATANTEAFF	TGTGCCAGCAGCTTAGCAACAGCCAACACTGAAGCTTTCTTT
TRBV10-3	TRBJ1-3	16	NA	TRBD1	CAIRMTGAQGGNTIYF	TGTGCCATCAGAATGACAGGGGCCCAGGGTGGAAACACCATATATTTT
TRBV7-3	TRBJ2-5	14	NA	NA	CASSLARGAETQYF	TGTGCCAGCAGCTTAGCTCGGGGTGCAGAGACCCAGTACTTC
TRBV9	TRBJ2-2	16	NA	TRBD2	CASSVVPAGVPGELFF	TGTGCCAGCAGCGTAGTACCAGCGGGAGTGCCCGGGGAGCTGTTTTTT
TRBV5-1	TRBJ1-3	16	NA	NA	CASSLSMRISGNTIYF	TGCGCCAGCAGCTTATCGATGAGAATCTCTGGAAACACCATATATTTT
TRBV5-1	TRBJ2-2	15	NA	NA	CASETGRTNTGELFF	TGCGCCAGCGAGACCGGTCGGACGAACACCGGGGAGCTGTTTTTT
TRBV6-6	TRBJ2-6	15	NA	NA	CASSPKAARVVVLTF	TGTGCCAGCAGCCCAAAGGCTGCTCGGGTCGTAGTCCTGACTTTC
TRBV6-5	TRBJ1-1	14	NA	NA	CASSRQRTPPLALF	TGTGCCAGCAGTCGACAACGGACCCCACCCTTGGCGCTCTTT
TRBV29-1	TRBJ2-5	13	NA	TRBD1	CSIRDRGWETQYF	TGCAGCATCCGGGACAGGGGCTGGGAGACCCAGTACTTC
TRBV6-5	TRBJ1-3	14	NA	TRBD1	CASCTGQWGNTIYF	TGTGCCAGCTGTACGGGACAGTGGGGAAACACCATATATTTT
TRBV11-3	TRBJ2-1	14	NA	NA	CASSSESGYNEQFF	TGTGCCAGCAGCTCGGAGAGCGGGTACAATGAGCAGTTCTTC
TRBV5-1	TRBJ1-1	18	NA	NA	CASSLGGQLGLVNTEAFF	TGCGCCAGCAGCTTGGGCGGACAGCTCGGATTAGTGAACACTGAAGCTTTCTTT
TRBV7-2	TRBJ2-6	16	NA	TRBD2	CASTLSGPSGANVLTF	TGTGCCAGCACCCTTAGCGGGCCCTCTGGGGCCAACGTCCTGACTTTC
TRBV7-9	TRBJ2-2	16	NA	TRBD2	CASTIAGGPDTGELFF	TGTGCCAGCACCATAGCGGGAGGGCCCGACACCGGGGAGCTGTTTTTT
TRBV19	TRBJ1-2	15	NA	TRBD1	CASTRGQGINYGYTF	TGTGCCAGTACGAGGGGACAGGGCATTAACTATGGCTACACCTTC
TRBV5-4	TRBJ2-3	15	NA	TRBD1	CASTSKDRATDTQYF	TGTGCCAGCACCTCAAAGGACAGGGCCACAGATACGCAGTATTTT
TRBV19	TRBJ2-2	17	NA	NA	CASSIDLLRTNTGELFF	TGTGCCAGTAGTATAGATCTATTACGGACAAACACCGGGGAGCTGTTTTTT
TRBV19	TRBJ1-2	14	few	NA	CASSIQGGRPGYTF	TGTGCCAGTAGTATACAGGGAGGACGGCCTGGCTACACCTTC
TRBV7-2	TRBJ1-1	13	NA	TRBD1	CASSKGQVNEAFF	TGTGCCAGCAGCAAGGGACAGGTCAATGAAGCTTTCTTT
TRBV27	TRBJ1-2	15	NA	NA	CASSSDTSANYGYTF	TGTGCCAGCAGCTCGGACACTTCAGCTAACTATGGCTACACCTTC